This T cell receptor beta chain was identified during a study of blood T cells in healthy people across ages. Whole-study results and caveats: Observed TCR beta diversity showed a strong correlation with the percentage of naive T cells as measured by flow cytometry.

The CDR3 is made up of 15 amino acids. The germline V gene has CDR1 DFQATT and CDR2 SNEGSKA (reference sequence). With V trimmed by 3 bases and J by 7 bases, 9 bases remained unmatched. Primed by a sample-barcoded 5' primer and a J-beta primer mix, a second PCR proceeded for 7 to 11 cycles. TCRdb re-derived calls from the 5' RACE reads in MiXCR, one entry per CDR3 protein. The table shows roughly 800,000 distinct CDR3 sequences, with 58% occurring only once. Turning to this clonotype: The antigen is unknown.

The sequence derives from a young man in good health. The material sequenced was blood. The rearrangement joins TRBV20-1 to TRBJ2-1; 10 bases fit TRBD1. CDR3 in amino acids: CSASDLRQGANEQFF. The CDR3 DNA reads TGCAGTGCTAGTGACTTGAGACAGGGGGCGAATGAGCAGTTCTTC.